What follows are 10 T cell receptor beta chains derived from one specimen sequenced in a study of T cell repertoires in cytomegalovirus infection. TCRdb independently ran MiXCR on the reads; one entry per CDR3 protein. The sample lists almost 550,000 distinct CDR3 sequences, 16% occurring once. Sequences were obtained from CD8+ T cells from PBMCs. Source of these receptors: a human donor in good health (CMV status not recorded). Some clones in this sample may be carry-over from other donors' samples.

This clonotype was seen at least ten times. The J gene is TRBJ1-1, the V gene TRBV12-3 or TRBV12-4; 9 bases are a match to TRBD1. The CDR3 contains 15 residues. Trimming at V came to 1 base and at J to 6 bases, leaving 6 bases not matched to a gene. In nucleotides, the CDR3 is TGTGCCAGCAGTTTAGGGGGGACAGGGTATGCTGAAGCTTTCTTT. Translation: CASSLGGTGYAEAFF.

The sample holds many counts of this clonotype. The rearrangement joins TRBV7-9 to TRBJ2-7; 10 positions agree with TRBD1. CDR3 size: 16 residues. Germline CDR1 is SEHNR and CDR2 is FQNEAQ (reference sequence). With V trimmed by 5 bases and J by 4 bases, 11 bases remained unmatched. CDR3 amino acids: CASSLRRQGARYEQYF. The CDR3 DNA sequence: TGTGCCAGCAGCCTGAGGCGACAGGGGGCAAGGTACGAGCAGTACTTC.

The V and J genes are TRBV10-3 and TRBJ2-5; D call uncertain. CDR1 is ENHRY and CDR2 is SYGVKD in the germline V gene. This CDR3 region has 15 residues. Trimming took off 2 bases at V and 7 bases at J, with 17 bases between the two ends. The CDR3 is CAISEIDTKFATQYF. The CDR3 nucleotides are TGTGCCATCAGTGAGATCGACACTAAGTTTGCGACCCAGTACTTC.

This chain joins TRBV20-1 and TRBJ1-2; perhaps TRBD1 as D (5 bases). Germline V gene sequence: CDR1 DFQATT, CDR2 SNEGSKA (reference sequence). The CDR3 extends over 17 amino acids. V lost 3 bases, J lost 4 bases, and 24 bases lay in between. CDR3 protein: CSARVWGPQLGSYGYTF. The CDR3 DNA is TGCAGTGCTAGGGTTTGGGGACCCCAGTTAGGAAGCTATGGCTACACCTTC.

The DNA of the CDR3 is TGCAGCGTTGAATGGGGACGGGAGGGCCGAAATGAGCAGTTCTTC. Protein sequence: CSVEWGREGRNEQFF. The chain links TRBV29-1 to TRBJ2-1; TRBD2 agrees at 8 bases. The CDR3 covers 15 residues. The germline V gene has CDR1 SQVTM and CDR2 ANQGSEA. V shed 2 bases and J 7 bases; nucleotides not matched to a gene: 10.

This chain links TRBV11-3 with TRBJ2-7; D is uncertain. Germline V gene lookup returns CDR1 SGHNT and CDR2 YENEEA. CDR3 length: 15 residues. V was pared by 5 bases and J by 6 bases, with 20 bases between. CDR3 sequence: CASSPRRGVLGEQYF. The CDR3 bases are TGTGCCAGCAGCCCTCGCCGTGGAGTGCTGGGCGAGCAGTACTTC.

The chain uses TRBV15 and TRBJ2-5; no definite D call. CDR1 is LNHNV, CDR2 YYDKDF, per germline (reference sequence). Trimming stripped 0 bases from V and 2 bases from J, with 10 bases between. This CDR3 comprises 15 residues. The CDR3 loop reads CATSREKNPQETQYF. CDR3 bases: TGTGCCACCAGCAGAGAGAAAAACCCGCAAGAGACCCAGTACTTC. Complete variable domain (other parts from reference TRBV15 and TRBJ2-5): DAMVIQNPRYQVTQFGKPVTLSCSQTLNHNVMYWYQQKSSQAPKLLFHYYDKDFNNEADTPDNFQSRRPNTSFCFLDIRSPGLGDTAMYLCATSREKNPQETQYFGPGTRLLVL.

This chain uses TRBV6-6 with TRBJ1-2, with D possibly TRBD1 on 6 matching bases. The CDR3 contains 11 residues. From germline, CDR1 is MNHNY and CDR2 SVGAGI (reference sequence). The ends were cut back, 6 bases at V and 8 bases at J, with 10 bases in the middle. CDR3 sequence reads: CASRTGEGYTF. The CDR3 DNA is TGTGCCAGCAGGACAGGTGAAGGCTACACCTTC.

V and J are TRBV15 and TRBJ2-1; D uncertain. V lost 7 bases to trimming and J lost 0 bases, with 16 bases between them. CDR3 length: 16 residues. CDR1 and CDR2 (germline): LNHNV, YYDKDF (reference sequence). This chain's CDR3 is CATTLPPPSSYNEQFF. The CDR3 DNA is TGTGCCACCACCCTCCCCCCCCCGAGCTCCTACAATGAGCAGTTCTTC. The full variable domain, rest sourced from reference TRBV15 and TRBJ2-1, is DAMVIQNPRYQVTQFGKPVTLSCSQTLNHNVMYWYQQKSSQAPKLLFHYYDKDFNNEADTPDNFQSRRPNTSFCFLDIRSPGLGDTAMYLCATTLPPPSSYNEQFFGPGTRLTVL.

This clonotype was counted ten times or more. The chain is built from TRBV7-2 and TRBJ1-2; no clear D. Germline V lookup: CDR1 SGHTA, CDR2 FQGNSA. This CDR3 contains 11 residues. V lost 2 bases to trimming and J lost 3 bases, with 1 base between them. The CDR3 DNA reads TGTGCCAGCAGCTTACACTATGGCTACACCTTC. Translating it yields CASSLHYGYTF.